These T cell receptor beta chains were read from a single sample in a study of regulatory T cells in long-lasting Graves disease. MiXCR was run by TCRdb on the multiplex PCR reads, yielding one entry per CDR3 protein. The sample lists about 220,000 distinct CDR3 sequences, roughly a fifth occurring once. These records were also assigned to another study, of T cells in Graves' hyperthyroidism and ophthalmopathy.

This specimen consisted of peripheral blood mononuclear cells (PBMCs), obtained at new diagnosis, from a patient treated with antithyroid drugs. These receptors were collected from a woman younger than 45 with Graves disease. Both conserved end residues are part of each CDR3. Each record gives: V gene, D gene, J gene, CDR3 protein. D genes are given only for firm matches.

V gene: TRBV28; D gene: TRBD1; J gene: TRBJ1-2; CDR3 protein: CASSIRTGTANGYTF
V gene: TRBV9; D gene: NA; J gene: TRBJ2-2; CDR3 protein: CASSVEAFSNTGELFF
V gene: TRBV28; D gene: NA; J gene: TRBJ1-6; CDR3 protein: CASSYLGSPLHF
V gene: TRBV6-1; D gene: NA; J gene: TRBJ1-4; CDR3 protein: CASRRQGREKLFF
V gene: TRBV11-2; D gene: NA; J gene: TRBJ2-1; CDR3 protein: CASSSPFDNEQFF
V gene: TRBV5-1; D gene: TRBD2; J gene: TRBJ2-7; CDR3 protein: CASSWPTSGRPSGYEQYF
V gene: TRBV30; D gene: NA; J gene: TRBJ1-5; CDR3 protein: CAWSSGAIQPQHF
V gene: TRBV7-9; D gene: NA; J gene: TRBJ2-3; CDR3 protein: CASRGGTDTQYF
V gene: TRBV12-3/TRBV12-4; D gene: NA; J gene: TRBJ1-5; CDR3 protein: CASTLRSNQPQHF
V gene: TRBV3-1; D gene: NA; J gene: TRBJ1-1; CDR3 protein: CASRPRWEGTEAFF
V gene: TRBV7-9; D gene: NA; J gene: TRBJ2-1; CDR3 protein: CASSIPQGLDYNEQFF
V gene: TRBV6-6; D gene: NA; J gene: TRBJ1-6; CDR3 protein: CASSYSVRGGSPLHF
V gene: TRBV19; D gene: NA; J gene: TRBJ1-1; CDR3 protein: CASSREGQTNTEAFF
V gene: TRBV7-3; D gene: TRBD1; J gene: TRBJ1-6; CDR3 protein: CASSFGTGNSPLHF
V gene: TRBV20-1; D gene: NA; J gene: TRBJ1-5; CDR3 protein: CSARAGQGSNQPQHF
V gene: TRBV10-3; D gene: NA; J gene: TRBJ1-1; CDR3 protein: CAISAYEQVMNTEAFF
V gene: TRBV2; D gene: NA; J gene: TRBJ2-2; CDR3 protein: CASSGGLPTWTGELFF
V gene: TRBV6-1; D gene: NA; J gene: TRBJ1-1; CDR3 protein: CASTLLLNTEAFF
V gene: TRBV2; D gene: NA; J gene: TRBJ2-5; CDR3 protein: CASSEPPGGTQYF
V gene: TRBV20-1; D gene: NA; J gene: TRBJ2-7; CDR3 protein: CSARYTAVYEQYF
V gene: TRBV27; D gene: NA; J gene: TRBJ1-2; CDR3 protein: CASSPTGIYGYTF
V gene: TRBV20-1; D gene: NA; J gene: TRBJ2-7; CDR3 protein: CSARGRRDTVYEQYF
V gene: TRBV27; D gene: TRBD1; J gene: TRBJ1-2; CDR3 protein: CASSLSQGAYGYTF
V gene: TRBV6-1; D gene: NA; J gene: TRBJ1-2; CDR3 protein: CASRSGHGANYGYTF
V gene: TRBV3-1; D gene: NA; J gene: TRBJ1-2; CDR3 protein: CASSDPSSSYGYTF
V gene: TRBV5-4; D gene: TRBD1; J gene: TRBJ1-2; CDR3 protein: CASTRPGQGTYGYTF
V gene: TRBV10-1; D gene: NA; J gene: TRBJ2-2; CDR3 protein: CASNKDGGTGELFF
V gene: TRBV2; D gene: NA; J gene: TRBJ2-2; CDR3 protein: CASKTTTNTGELFF
V gene: TRBV28; D gene: NA; J gene: TRBJ2-2; CDR3 protein: CASSLPVPGELFF
V gene: TRBV5-1; D gene: NA; J gene: TRBJ1-2; CDR3 protein: CASSLAGGRANGYTF
V gene: TRBV5-1; D gene: TRBD1; J gene: TRBJ2-4; CDR3 protein: CASSLTGGAGENIQYF
V gene: TRBV2; D gene: TRBD1; J gene: TRBJ2-1; CDR3 protein: CASSWDRRNEQFF